Sequencing of this T cell receptor (beta chain) was carried out in a study of T cell responses to AZD1222 COVID-19 vaccine. Notes on the study in general: Repertoires in all cases were sampled only once the peak T cell response had passed. The number of AZD1222 recipients seropositive at baseline was only five or six. A mostly white British donor set with more females was recruited, and clonal diversity was possibly underestimated. The study found Spike-specific TCR breadth and depth rose after two AZD1222 doses.

As to this clone: Its specificity is not known.

This CDR3 spans 15 amino acids. V lost 0 bases and J lost 2, with 9 bases in between. Germline CDR1 reads SGDLS; CDR2 reads YYNGEE. The assay was immunoSEQ multiplex PCR, and TCRdb's table has in-frame clones only and misses some. Among approximately 160,000 clones listed, about 87% were seen once. The TCR was taken from an adult in good health. V and J are TRBV9 and TRBJ2-1; D may be TRBD2 (6 bases). The sequencing used peripheral blood, collected on day 0 of MenACWY control vaccination. CDR3 amino acids: CASSVGEAAYNEQFF. CDR3 bases: TGTGCCAGCAGCGTAGGGGAGGCCGCCTACAATGAGCAGTTCTTC.